A single sample is the source of the 23 T cell receptor beta chains below, sequenced in a study of T cells in Graves' hyperthyroidism and ophthalmopathy. RNA transcripts gave rise to amplified TCR beta CDR3 regions. The HTBI primer set drove a first-round RT-PCR of the TCR CDR3. Via MiXCR, TCRdb re-called the multiplex PCR reads, giving one row per CDR3 protein. The table has about 610,000 distinct CDR3 sequences, under 60% seen once; the top ten hold roughly 8.2%. The sequencing input was peripheral blood or thyroid tissue (not recorded which). These receptors were obtained from a woman aged 18-30 years with Graves' hyperthyroidism.

V is TRBV15 and J is TRBJ2-5; 7 positions agree with TRBD2. The tail of the sequence fits TRBJ2-1 better, so the J call may be wrong. From germline, CDR1 is LNHNV and CDR2 YYDKDF (reference sequence). The length of the CDR3 is 15 residues. This CDR3 is CATSRGREINNEQFF. The CDR3 DNA reads TGTGCCACCAGCAGAGGGCGGGAGATCAACAATGAGCAGTTCTTC.

V is TRBV20-1 and J is TRBJ1-4; no clear D gene. This CDR3 has 14 residues. Germline V CDR1 and CDR2: DFQATT, SNEGSKA (reference sequence). The V end lost 6 bases, the J end lost 6 bases, and 17 bases lay between the germline ends. The CDR3 nucleotides are TGCAGTGCCACACAAACCCAGCCAGATGAAAAACTGTTTTTT. This sequence encodes CSATQTQPDEKLFF.

Here the CDR3 reads CASLTGASGANVLTF. The CDR3 region has the DNA TGTGCCAGCTTAACTGGGGCCTCTGGGGCCAACGTCCTGACTTTC. The rearrangement links TRBV7-9 to TRBJ2-6, with D possibly being TRBD1 (5 bases). Germline V gene lookup returns CDR1 SEHNR and CDR2 FQNEAQ (reference sequence). Trimming cost V 8 bases and J 0 bases, with 11 bases left between them. CDR3 length: 15 residues.

The rearrangement joins TRBV29-1 to TRBJ2-6, with D perhaps matching TRBD1 or TRBD2 (6 bases each). The ends were cut back, 3 bases at V and 3 bases at J, with 12 bases in the middle. The CDR3 has 15 amino acids. Germline CDR1 and CDR2: SQVTM and ANQGSEA. For the CDR3, the DNA is TGCAGCGTTGAGTCCCGGGGGCTTGGGGCCAACGTCCTGACTTTC. It specifies CSVESRGLGANVLTF.

A few counts support this clonotype. The J gene is TRBJ1-5, the V gene TRBV4-1; the D is unclear. V gave up 2 bases and J gave up 4 bases, with 18 bases separating them. In germline, CDR1 is MGHRA, CDR2 YSYEKL. The CDR3 totals 17 residues. The CDR3, as DNA: TGCGCCAGCAGCCAACAACCTCTTGTAGGTAGTAATCAGCCCCAGCATTTT. Translating it yields CASSQQPLVGSNQPQHF.

The V gene is TRBV10-3, the J gene TRBJ1-4; the match to TRBD1 covers 9 bases. V lost 7 bases to trimming and J lost 6 bases; unmatched junction nucleotides: 12. The germline CDR1 and CDR2 sequences are ENHRY and SYGVKD. This CDR3 region has 16 residues. CDR3 bases: TGTGCCATCAAGGGACAGGGCGACACCGGGGATGAAAAACTGTTTTTT. This codes for CAIKGQGDTGDEKLFF.

The chain carries TRBV7-8 and TRBJ1-2; 9 positions match TRBD1. J gave up 4 bases and V 3 bases, and 9 bases lay outside the gene matches. Germline CDR1 reads SGHVS; CDR2 reads FQNEAQ. The CDR3 extends over 16 amino acids. In DNA form, the CDR3 reads TGTGCCAGCAGCTTTGGGGGACAGGGAATGAGCTATGGCTACACCTTC. Protein sequence: CASSFGGQGMSYGYTF.

This clonotype came up a few times. The chain combines TRBV29-1 with TRBJ2-7; D is unclear. Germline CDR1 and CDR2: SQVTM and ANQGSEA. This CDR3 comprises 12 residues. Trimming stripped 6 bases from V and 5 bases from J, with 14 bases between. CDR3 amino acids: CSVTTGGNEQYF. As DNA, the CDR3 is TGCAGCGTGACGACTGGCGGCAACGAGCAGTACTTC.

The rearrangement links TRBV5-1 to TRBJ2-7; the D call may be TRBD1 or TRBD2 (5 bases each). The CDR3 runs to 17 residues. V was shortened by 0 bases and J by 3 bases, with 19 bases between the two germline ends. Germline-derived CDR1 and CDR2 are SGHRS and YFSETQ. The CDR3 reads CASSLAGRGEIGYEQYF. CDR3 DNA: TGCGCCAGCAGCTTGGCCGGTAGAGGGGAAATCGGCTACGAGCAGTACTTC.

At least ten counts were recorded for this clonotype. The rearrangement joins TRBV10-3 to TRBJ1-6, with 8 bases aligning to TRBD1. The V gene end was trimmed by 3 bases and the J gene end by 6 bases; junction bases not matched to a gene: 7. CDR3 length: 16 amino acids. From germline, CDR1 is ENHRY and CDR2 SYGVKD. This CDR3 reads CAISDPRQGTNSPLHF. The CDR3 nucleotides are TGTGCCATCAGTGATCCGCGACAGGGGACTAATTCACCCCTCCACTTT.

With regard to this clonotype: This could be a read error, since a much larger clone is one nucleotide away. The genes are TRBV7-8 and TRBJ2-7; no clear D gene. The CDR3 is 14 amino acids. CDR1 is SGHVS, CDR2 FQNEAQ, per germline. CDR3 in amino acids: CASSQEVLGFEQYF. CDR3 sequence (DNA): TGCGCCAGCAGCCAAGAGGTCCTAGGGTTCGAGCAGTACTTC.

This clonotype was seen only once. The gene calls are TRBV2 and TRBJ1-4; a possible D gene is TRBD1 (5 bases). Looked up from germline, CDR1 is SNHLY and CDR2 is FYNNEI. The CDR3 runs to 12 residues. V was shortened by 6 bases and J by 8 bases, with 10 bases between the two germline ends. The CDR3 bases are TGTGCCAGCAGGGGGTGGGACGAAAAACTGTTTTTT. Its translation is CASRGWDEKLFF.

This clonotype showed up many times. This rearrangement joins TRBV11-2 to TRBJ2-7; D call uncertain. The V end lost 3 bases, the J end lost 6 bases, and 21 bases lay between the germline ends. This CDR3 spans 16 amino acids. CDR1 and CDR2 (germline): SGHAT, FQNNGV. The CDR3: CASSFLGRVTSGEQYF. For the CDR3, the DNA is TGTGCCAGCAGCTTTTTAGGCCGAGTAACGTCGGGCGAGCAGTACTTC. Based on the CDR3 plus reference TRBV11-2 and TRBJ2-7, the full variable domain is EAGVAQSPRYKIIEKRQSVAFWCNPISGHATLYWYQQILGQGPKLLIQFQNNGVVDDSQLPKDRFSAERLKGVDSTLKIQPAKLEDSAVYLCASSFLGRVTSGEQYFGPGTRLTVT.

The V gene is TRBV6-1, the J gene TRBJ2-7, with D perhaps matching TRBD1 (5 bases). This CDR3 spans 16 amino acids. V gave up 7 bases and J gave up 0 bases, with 19 bases separating them. In germline, CDR1 is MNHNS, CDR2 SASEGT. The CDR3 DNA sequence: TGTGCCAGCAAGGCCGGACCTGGGGCCAACTCCTACGAGCAGTACTTC. Translated: CASKAGPGANSYEQYF.

This clonotype was recorded many times. The chain links TRBV12-3 or TRBV12-4 to TRBJ1-2; 7 nucleotides align to TRBD1. V gave up 6 bases and J gave up 4 bases; unmatched junction bases: 11. This CDR3 spans 15 amino acids. The CDR3 loop is CASSLTRDSPYGYTF. CDR3 coding DNA: TGTGCCAGCAGCCTAACCCGGGACAGCCCCTATGGCTACACCTTC.

The V gene is TRBV29-1, the J gene TRBJ2-6, with D perhaps matching TRBD1 (6 bases). CDR1 SQVTM and CDR2 ANQGSEA come from the germline V gene. Deletions cut 6 bases from V and 4 bases from J, with 16 bases between. CDR3 length: 15 amino acids. CDR3 sequence reads: CSVRSTGIGANVLTF. The CDR3 DNA reads as TGCAGCGTGCGGAGCACAGGGATCGGGGCCAACGTCCTGACTTTC.

In its sample, this clonotype was seen many times. At one of its ends the junction is not consistent with the germline gene, which may arise from a read error. The rearrangement uses TRBV29-1 and TRBJ1-2; D is ambiguous. This CDR3 has 13 amino acids. Germline CDR1 reads SQVTM; CDR2 reads ANQGSEA. In DNA, the CDR3 is TGCAGCGTTGGGCAGGTTGAAGGGCATGGCCACACCTTC. Translating gives CSVGQVEGHGHTF. The variable domain in full, with the rest retrieved from reference TRBV29-1 and TRBJ1-2, is SAVISQKPSRDICQRGTSLTIQCQVDSQVTMMFWYRQQPGQSLTLIATANQGSEATYESGFVIDKFPISRPNLTFSTLTVSNMSPEDSSIYLCSVGQVEGHGHTFGSGTRLTVV.

About this clonotype: A clone one base away is much larger, so this may be a read error. The V call is TRBV9, the J call TRBJ1-1, with D hard to call. The germline V gene has CDR1 SGDLS and CDR2 YYNGEE. The CDR3 sequence is 14 residues long. This chain's CDR3 is CASSQRGLNTEASF. CDR3 sequence (DNA): TGTGCCAGCAGCCAGCGGGGTTTGAACACTGAAGCTTCCTTT.

The table lists this clonotype with many counts. This chain links TRBV10-3 with TRBJ2-2; 8 nucleotides agree with TRBD1. The V gene's germline CDR1 is ENHRY and CDR2 SYGVKD. This CDR3 has 14 residues. V was pared by 10 bases and J by 5 bases, with 9 bases of the junction left unmatched. CDR3 sequence: CATPGQEVTGELFF. CDR3 bases: TGTGCCACCCCGGGACAGGAGGTGACCGGGGAGCTGTTTTTT.

The chain employs TRBV12-3 or TRBV12-4 and TRBJ1-3; 7 bases are a match to TRBD1. J was trimmed by 3 bases and V by 5 bases; bases with no gene match: 10. The CDR3 contains 16 residues. Written as DNA, the CDR3 is TGTGCCAGCAGTGGGGACAGTAAGGGCTTTGGAAACACCATATATTTT. It yields the protein CASSGDSKGFGNTIYF.

This clonotype has ten or more counts. This chain links TRBV10-3 with TRBJ1-1, with no clear D. CDR3 length equals 14 residues. V was shortened by 4 bases and J by 0 bases, with 9 bases between the two germline ends. Germline V CDR1 and CDR2: ENHRY, SYGVKD. The CDR3 is CAISGPVMNTEAFF. CDR3 bases: TGTGCCATCAGTGGTCCGGTTATGAACACTGAAGCTTTCTTT.

Of note for this clonotype: At one end, the junction sequence differs from germline, possibly due to a read error. The chain employs TRBV15 and TRBJ2-7; perhaps TRBD1 as D (5 bases). The CDR3 covers 17 residues. Germline loops: CDR1 LNHNV, CDR2 YYDKDF (reference sequence). The CDR3 DNA reads TGTGTCACCAGCAGAGAGACAGCAAGTGCTCCTTCCTACGAGCGGTACTTC. Its protein is CVTSRETASAPSYERYF.

In this sample, this clonotype turned up many times. The rearrangement joins TRBV27 to TRBJ2-7; TRBD2 is a possible D gene (5 bases). This CDR3 has 12 residues. In germline, CDR1 is MNHEY, CDR2 SMNVEV (reference sequence). V lost 5 bases to trimming and J lost 6 bases, with 11 bases between them. The CDR3 DNA follows: TGTGCCAGCAGTCGGATCGGGGTCGAGCAGTACTTC. Translated, it gives CASSRIGVEQYF.